This record covers a single T cell receptor beta chain. This clone's antigen is unknown. Base qualities are not at hand, and no much larger clone is one base apart. These data belong to a study of T cells in Graves' hyperthyroidism and ophthalmopathy (dated by TCRdb to the late 2010s). The study in broad terms: Peripheral blood was collected at initial diagnosis, before any treatment. A discovery cohort of fewer than 110 patients, roughly 45 with Graves' ophthalmopathy and approximately 57 with stable Graves' hyperthyroidism, was used to find distinguishing TCR V-J signatures. In several Graves' hyperthyroidism patients, the study also compared T-cell repertoires from thyroid tissue with T-cell repertoires from blood. The roughly 91 discovery patients were randomly divided into training and test sets at a 7:3 ratio. After blood sampling, hyperthyroidism patients were treated with methimazole at a starting dose of 30 mg daily, and ophthalmopathy patients were treated with high-dose intravenous methylprednisolone. Whether ophthalmopathy could be predicted prospectively was tested in an independent validation cohort made up of 18 hyperthyroidism patients plus 17 patients who later progressed to ophthalmopathy. The paper reports TCR Vbeta CDR3 sequencing of some 140 peripheral blood samples: 43 ophthalmopathy, roughly 80 hyperthyroidism and around 17 progressor patients. Results and caveats for the whole study, not just this receptor: Most expanded thyroid clonotypes (frequency above 0.001) were also detected in blood, suggesting blood repertoires may reflect thyroid immune responses. In cross-validation, a model built on a 13 V-J signature told ophthalmopathy apart from stable hyperthyroidism with 87.88% sensitivity and roughly 81% specificity, and in testing the same model reached 80%/75%. During validation, the model predicted progression to ophthalmopathy a median of about 6.5 months ahead of onset, with just under 71% sensitivity and roughly 75% specificity. No statistical method was used to fix the sample size in advance, and group allocation was not hidden from the investigators.

CDR1 and CDR2, per the germline V gene, are SGHTA and FQGTGA. Trimming removed 1 base from V and 3 bases from J; the gene matches leave 6 bases unexplained. The CDR3 sequence holds 15 residues, the cysteine and phenylalanine included. Just the 45-base CDR3 DNA is kept, in frame starting at base 1. The TCR beta CDR3 regions were amplified from the RNA transcripts. The TCR CDR3 was subjected to a first round of RT-PCR using the HTBI primer set and the Qiagen OneStep RT-PCR kit. Libraries were constructed in a second round of multiplex PCR, after which size selection and purification were carried out. The libraries were sequenced on an Illumina HiSeq2000 using paired-end 100 bp reads. Turning to the authors' computational methods: SOAPnuke was used to process the raw data, with reads discarded if the reads contained adapters or uncalled bases, had a mean Phred below 15, or lacked an exact constant-primer or identifier match. COPE v1.2.5 was used to merge high-quality paired reads, and clonotypes were defined as unique nucleotide sequences. MiTCR v1.1 was used to align the clonotypes against IMGT TRBV, TRBD and TRBJ reference segments. The analysis was restricted to V-J combinations with a frequency above 0.0001, which together covered about 99% of the repertoires. The TCS score was defined as the ratio of F50 (clonal expansion) to E x V (chaos), calculated using BLOSUM62-based TCRdist between CDR3 peptides within each V-J. Welch's t-statistics and random forest reduced fewer than 550 V-J features to roughly 13, which were used in a naive Bayes classifier (R e1071). TCRdb trimmed the raw reads at Q25, called clones with MiXCR and kept productive beta chains. Entries are consolidated by CDR3 protein sequence, retaining the most common genes and DNA. TCRdb, not the original authors, processed these V and J calls. The sample table shows fewer than 750,000 distinct CDR3 sequences, and roughly 15% are seen once. The ten largest clones add up to around 13% of the sample.

Moderately to severely active disease, a Clinical Activity Score of at least 3, a NOSPECS grade of at least 4, and a duration under 3 months were present in ophthalmopathy patients. Any patient with an uncontrolled infection, another autoimmune disease, pregnancy or lactation was excluded. Diagnoses were established on the basis of clinical symptoms, serum thyroxine and TRAb, thyroid ultrasound, and orbital computed tomography. PBMCs were separated from over 9 ml of fresh peripheral blood using Ficoll-Paque density gradient centrifugation. Total RNA was extracted using Trizol reagent, and RNA quality was assessed on an Agilent 2100 Bioanalyzer.

The TCR was taken from a woman aged 50 to 60 with Graves' ophthalmopathy. Sample: blood. The chain joins TRBV7-3 to TRBJ2-7, and TRBD2 aligns with 7 junction nucleotides. The CDR3 reads as follows: CASSLIGGGLYEQYF. The DNA reads TGTGCCAGCAGCTTAATCGGGGGAGGGCTCTACGAGCAGTACTTC.